The 16 T cell receptor beta chains given below trace back to one sample, sequenced in a study of T cell changes during pregnancy in multiple sclerosis. Produced via immunoSEQ multiplex PCR; TCRdb's table is partial and in-frame only. The repertoire holds under 55,000 clones, with under 95% as singletons. The sample was PBMCs (not recorded whether the cells were cultured). The receptors were gathered from a female donor with multiple sclerosis, enrolled in a pregnancy study.

The chain has TRBV27 and TRBJ2-1; the D is unclear. Per germline, CDR1 MNHEY and CDR2 SMNVEV (reference sequence). This CDR3 is built from 15 residues. Trimming took off 5 bases at V and 7 bases at J, with 18 bases between the two ends. The CDR3 here is CASSRGVPSANEQFF. The CDR3 DNA sequence: TGTGCCAGCAGTCGCGGAGTGCCAAGCGCGAATGAGCAGTTCTTC.

The rearrangement links TRBV2 to TRBJ2-1; TRBD2 agrees at 7 bases. The V gene end was trimmed by 6 bases and the J gene end by 5 bases; junction bases not matched to a gene: 10. The CDR3 runs to 15 residues. The V gene's germline CDR1 is SNHLY and CDR2 FYNNEI. The CDR3 here is CASRERLAENNEQFF. For the CDR3, the DNA is TGTGCCAGCAGGGAGCGGCTAGCGGAGAACAATGAGCAGTTCTTC.

Written as DNA, the CDR3 is TGTGCCTTCCAGGGAATGAACACTGAAGCTTTCTTT. Its translation: CAFQGMNTEAFF. The chain combines TRBV30 with TRBJ1-1; possibly TRBD1 for D (5 bases). CDR1 is GTSNPN, CDR2 SVGIG, per germline (reference sequence). The CDR3 has 12 amino acids. V was pared by 7 bases and J by 0 bases, with 9 bases between.

This clone came up once. The chain couples TRBV28 to TRBJ1-5; unclear D gene. Germline V gene data show CDR1 as MDHEN and CDR2 as SYDVKM. The germline V and J ends were trimmed by 2 bases and 4 bases, with 12 bases remaining between them. The CDR3 totals 15 residues. The CDR3 region is CASSLGGPINQPQHF. The CDR3 DNA follows: TGTGCCAGCAGTTTAGGTGGGCCGATTAATCAGCCCCAGCATTTT.

The chain is built from TRBV5-1 and TRBJ1-3, with a possible D match to TRBD1 (5 bases). This CDR3 is 16 amino acids long. Trimming pared 0 bases from V and 0 bases from J, leaving 10 bases between. CDR1 and CDR2 (germline): SGHRS, YFSETQ. CDR3 DNA sequence: TGCGCCAGCAGCTTGGAGGTGGGGGGCTCTGGAAACACCATATATTTT. It specifies CASSLEVGGSGNTIYF.

The chain has TRBV7-6 and TRBJ2-5; D is ambiguous. Trimming removed 0 bases from V and 5 bases from J, with 16 bases in between. The CDR3 runs 16 residues. CDR1 is SGHVS, CDR2 FNYEAQ, per germline. CDR3: CASSLAPIRSGETQYF. The CDR3 DNA follows: TGTGCCAGCAGCTTAGCCCCCATCCGAAGTGGGGAGACCCAGTACTTC.

The rearrangement uses TRBV28 and TRBJ1-3; maybe TRBD1 (6 bases). The CDR3 totals 15 residues. The germline V and J ends were trimmed by 5 bases and 0 bases, with 11 bases remaining between them. Germline loops: CDR1 MDHEN, CDR2 SYDVKM. CDR3 protein: CASSRQDSSGNTIYF. The DNA of the CDR3 is TGTGCCAGCAGTCGACAGGACTCCTCTGGAAACACCATATATTTT.

The gene calls are TRBV10-3 and TRBJ1-2, with D possibly TRBD1 on 5 matching bases. Trimming took 6 bases from V and 2 from J, leaving 13 bases between them. The germline CDR1 and CDR2 sequences are ENHRY and SYGVKD. The CDR3 is 14 amino acids. CDR3 residues: CAIRGWDPNYGYTF. The CDR3 DNA follows: TGTGCCATCAGGGGCTGGGACCCAAACTATGGCTACACCTTC.

V gene TRBV19 combines with J gene TRBJ2-1; D may be TRBD2 (5 bases). The germline gives CDR1 LNHDA, CDR2 SQIVND (reference sequence). V lost 10 bases to trimming and J lost 8 bases, with 24 bases between them. The CDR3 is 15 residues long. CDR3 nucleotide sequence: TGTGCCACAAAAAATTCCGAGGGCCCAATCGATGAGCAGTTCTTC. Its translation is CATKNSEGPIDEQFF.

The rearrangement joins TRBV4-1 to TRBJ2-6; either TRBD1 or TRBD2 may fit D (7 bases each). The germline CDR1 and CDR2 sequences are MGHRA and YSYEKL. This CDR3 has 18 amino acids. The V gene lost 0 bases and the J gene lost 4 bases, with 16 bases spanning the gap. CDR3 region: CASSQDREGAKGANVLTF. In DNA form, the CDR3 reads TGCGCCAGCAGCCAAGATAGGGAGGGGGCGAAGGGGGCCAACGTCCTGACTTTC.

The V gene is TRBV12-5, the J gene TRBJ2-1; D perhaps matches TRBD2 (6 bases). This CDR3 has 16 amino acids. The ends were cut back, 11 bases at V and 1 base at J, with 21 bases in the middle. Germline V lookup: CDR1 LGHNT, CDR2 FRNRAP. For the CDR3, the DNA is TGTGCTTCATCTCAGAGAACGGGACTTTCCTACAATGAGCAGTTCTTC. It encodes CASSQRTGLSYNEQFF.

The chain joins TRBV6-1 to TRBJ2-7; D remains ambiguous. Germline V gene data show CDR1 as MNHNS and CDR2 as SASEGT. The CDR3 consists of 13 residues. V was pared by 4 bases and J by 6 bases, with 13 bases between. The chain's CDR3 is CASSAHDVSEQYF. As DNA, the CDR3 is TGTGCCAGCAGTGCCCATGATGTGTCCGAGCAGTACTTC.

The rearrangement uses TRBV19 and TRBJ2-3; possibly TRBD1 for D (5 bases). Trimming removed 10 bases at V and 2 bases at J, with 13 bases between. Germline CDR1 is LNHDA and CDR2 is SQIVND (reference sequence). The CDR3 is 13 amino acids. CDR3 residues: CAKSDNNTDTQYF. In DNA form, the CDR3 reads TGTGCCAAATCGGACAACAACACAGATACGCAGTATTTT.

The chain links TRBV5-4 to TRBJ1-1; the D is unclear. Germline V gene sequence: CDR1 SGHNT, CDR2 YYREEE (reference sequence). The V end lost 0 bases, the J end lost 5 bases, and 11 bases lay between the germline ends. The CDR3 loop spans 14 amino acids. The CDR3 loop is CASSLGARGTEAFF. The CDR3 DNA reads as TGTGCCAGCAGCTTGGGGGCCCGAGGGACTGAAGCTTTCTTT. The entire variable domain, with the rest obtained from reference TRBV5-4 and TRBJ1-1, is as follows: ETGVTQSPTHLIKTRGQQVTLRCSSQSGHNTVSWYQQALGQGPQFIFQYYREEENGRGNFPPRFSGLQFPNYSSELNVNALELDDSALYLCASSLGARGTEAFFGQGTRLTVV.

The gene calls are TRBV11-3 and TRBJ2-5, with a tentative D call TRBD1 (6 bases). Germline V gene lookup returns CDR1 SGHNT and CDR2 YENEEA. Trimming pared 5 bases from V and 2 bases from J, leaving 12 bases between. This CDR3 region has 14 residues. CDR3 in DNA: TGTGCCAGCAGCCGTGGACAGAGGCAAGAGACCCAGTACTTC. It yields the protein CASSRGQRQETQYF.

The chain combines TRBV19 with TRBJ1-1, with TRBD1 as a possible D gene (5 bases). Germline-derived CDR1 and CDR2 are LNHDA and SQIVND (reference sequence). The CDR3 runs 14 residues. Trimming stripped 1 base from V and 1 base from J, with 7 bases between. CDR3 DNA: TGTGCCAGTAGTATAGGGCAGGGGAACACTGAAGCTTTCTTT. This encodes CASSIGQGNTEAFF.